This TCR beta chain derives from a study of shared clonotypes between healthy human individuals. The ends were cut back, 0 bases at V and 9 bases at J, with 14 bases in the middle. CDR1 is SGHRS, CDR2 YFSETQ, per germline. The CDR3 sequence is 14 residues long. Repertoires were generated with immunoSEQ multiplex PCR, while TCRdb's copy carries only in-frame clones and drops some. The sample holds 1.6 million or so clones; roughly 96% are singletons and the top ten take approximately 1.1%. The sequence was collected from a man younger than 40 in good health. The material sequenced was naive CD4+ T cells sorted from blood. Indicated subset: CD45RA+ positively selected. This chain links TRBV5-1 with TRBJ2-3; a weak D match, TRBD2 (5 bases). This CDR3 reads CASSLGGSQLTQYF. The CDR3 nucleotides read TGCGCCAGCAGCTTGGGTGGGAGCCAGCTCACGCAGTATTTT.